This TCR beta chain comes out of a study of T cells in localized non-small cell lung cancer. Generated by immunoSEQ multiplex PCR, the TCRdb table keeps only in-frame clones and is missing some. The repertoire consists of over 35,000 clones, with around 81% occurring once and the leading ten covering approximately 7%. This clone appeared a single time. The antigen is unknown. General study findings and limits: Paired adjacent lung recovered a median around 59 of the top 100 tumor clones. Uninvolved nearby lung showed the greatest T cell clonality, exceeding that found in tumor. Heterogeneity remains possible because sequencing was limited to only one tumor region.

CDR3 size: 12 residues. Germline V CDR1 and CDR2: MNHEY, SVGAGI. The ends were cut back, 8 bases at V and 9 bases at J, with 14 bases in the middle. The chain has TRBV6-5 and TRBJ2-1; the D gene could be TRBD1 or TRBD2 (5 bases each). The sequencing used peripheral blood mononuclear cells, collected before any cancer treatment. This receptor was identified in a male donor older than 55 with stage II lung adenocarcinoma. The CDR3 reads CASGEGQSEQFF. The CDR3 nucleotides read TGTGCCAGCGGAGAGGGGCAGAGTGAGCAGTTCTTC.